Below, 18 T cell receptor beta chains from the same sample are listed, as sequenced in a study of PD-1 blockade in classical Hodgkin lymphoma. Repertoires were generated with immunoSEQ multiplex PCR, while TCRdb's copy carries only in-frame clones and drops some. This table has some 110,000 clones, roughly 87% appearing once. Time point specified: cycle 4 day 1 (C4D1), after 5 to 7 weeks of nivolumab. Relapse after autologous stem cell transplantation occurred in every patient, and brentuximab vedotin exposure varied. The material was peripheral blood mononuclear cells (PBMCs), obtained before the fourth cycle of nivolumab. The receptors derive from a human donor with classical Hodgkin lymphoma.

With regard to this clone: One end of the junction does not line up with germline, which may come from a read error. The rearrangement links TRBV6-5 to TRBJ1-1; D is unresolved. From germline, CDR1 is MNHEY and CDR2 SVGAGI. The CDR3 is made up of 13 amino acids. In DNA form, the CDR3 reads TGTGCCAGCAGTCCGACGGTGAATACTGAAGCTTTCTTT. This sequence encodes CASSPTVNTEAFF.

The rearrangement links TRBV18 to TRBJ1-1; TRBD1 aligns across 8 bases. Germline trimming cut 5 bases from V and 5 bases from J; bases unmatched to any gene: 7. From germline, CDR1 is KGHSH and CDR2 LQKENI. The CDR3 length is 14 residues. The CDR3 is CASSVGTGMTEAFF. CDR3 in DNA: TGTGCCAGCTCAGTCGGGACAGGTATGACTGAAGCTTTCTTT. Together with reference TRBV18 and TRBJ1-1, the CDR3 gives the full variable domain: NAGVMQNPRHLVRRRGQEARLRCSPMKGHSHVYWYRQLPEEGLKFMVYLQKENIIDESGMPKERFSAEFPKEGPSILRIQQVVRGDSAAYFCASSVGTGMTEAFFGQGTRLTVV.

This rearrangement joins TRBV6-5 to TRBJ2-7, with D unresolved. The length of the CDR3 is 13 residues. Between the trimmed V and J ends, which lost 5 bases and 0 bases, there was a span of 8 bases. Germline V gene sequence: CDR1 MNHEY, CDR2 SVGAGI. The CDR3 spells CASSPWSSYEQYF. CDR3 sequence (DNA): TGTGCCAGCAGTCCATGGTCCTCCTACGAGCAGTACTTC.

This clone was found once. The chain employs TRBV7-9 and TRBJ2-5; no reliable D call. Germline V gene sequence: CDR1 SEHNR, CDR2 FQNEAQ (reference sequence). The CDR3 covers 13 residues. Trimming took off 2 bases at V and 1 base at J, with 5 bases between the two ends. The CDR3 DNA reads TGTGCCAGCAGCTTAAGGAGCCAAGAGACCCAGTACTTC. This codes for CASSLRSQETQYF.

This chain joins TRBV4-2 and TRBJ1-2, with TRBD1 as a possible D gene (5 bases). This CDR3 region has 14 residues. From germline, CDR1 is LGHNA and CDR2 YNFKEQ. Trimming removed 0 bases at V and 8 bases at J, with 13 bases between. The CDR3 DNA is TGTGCCAGCAGCCAAGATGCCCATAAGGGGGGCTACACCTTC. Amino acid sequence: CASSQDAHKGGYTF.

In its sample, this clone was seen a few times. The V gene is TRBV29-1, the J gene TRBJ2-7, with TRBD2 as a possible D gene (5 bases). Trimming removed 6 bases at V and 3 bases at J, with 9 bases between. Germline assignment: CDR1 SQVTM and CDR2 ANQGSEA. The CDR3 is 11 amino acids. The CDR3 region has the DNA TGCAGCGTCGCACTAGGCTACGAGCAGTACTTC. This encodes CSVALGYEQYF.

This clone was detected only a few times. This chain joins TRBV11-3 and TRBJ1-2; D might be TRBD1 (6 bases). V lost 2 bases and J lost 7, with 11 bases in between. This CDR3 contains 13 residues. In germline, CDR1 is SGHNT, CDR2 YENEEA. DNA for the CDR3: TGTGCCAGCAGCTTATCACAGGGAGGTGGCTACACCTTC. It encodes CASSLSQGGGYTF.

The chain uses TRBV10-2 and TRBJ2-7, with D possibly matching TRBD2 (6 bases). The germline V and J ends were trimmed by 5 bases and 4 bases, with 12 bases remaining between them. The CDR3 is made up of 13 amino acids. CDR1 and CDR2 from the germline V gene are WSHSY and SAAADI. The CDR3 DNA sequence: TGCGCCAGCAGTAACCGGGAGAAATACGAGCAGTACTTC. Residues: CASSNREKYEQYF.

In this sample, this clone turned up a few times. DNA of the CDR3: TGTGCCAGCTCACCATTTTCGGCTAGCGGGGAGACCCAGTACTTC. It yields the protein CASSPFSASGETQYF. The V and J genes are TRBV18 and TRBJ2-5; 8 bases line up with TRBD2. The trim removed 2 bases at V and 5 bases at J, leaving 7 bases unmatched. From germline, CDR1 is KGHSH and CDR2 LQKENI. CDR3 length equals 15 residues.

V is TRBV6-1 and J is TRBJ2-2; D perhaps matches TRBD1 (6 bases). Germline V lookup: CDR1 MNHNS, CDR2 SASEGT. The CDR3 contains 15 residues. V gave up 4 bases and J gave up 0 bases, with 9 bases separating them. In DNA form, the CDR3 reads TGTGCCAGCAGTGCGGGACATCCGAACACCGGGGAGCTGTTTTTT. This translates into CASSAGHPNTGELFF.

V and J are TRBV19 and TRBJ2-1; 8 nucleotides line up with TRBD2. The CDR3 covers 16 residues. V was clipped by 0 bases and J by 8 bases; unmatched bases: 9. CDR1 LNHDA and CDR2 SQIVND come from the germline V gene (reference sequence). The CDR3 DNA sequence: TGTGCCAGTAGTATAGATCTAAGCGGGAGTCTCTATGAGCAGTTCTTC. Protein product: CASSIDLSGSLYEQFF.

The V gene is TRBV7-9, the J gene TRBJ1-1; maybe TRBD1 (5 bases). This CDR3 region has 17 residues. Germline V gene lookup returns CDR1 SEHNR and CDR2 FQNEAQ (reference sequence). V lost 5 bases to trimming and J lost 0 bases, with 19 bases between them. The CDR3 region is CASSTRGELRMNTEAFF. CDR3 coding DNA: TGTGCCAGCAGCACTCGGGGGGAGTTGAGGATGAACACTGAAGCTTTCTTT. Together with reference TRBV7-9 and TRBJ1-1, the CDR3 gives the full variable domain: DTGVSQNPRHKITKRGQNVTFRCDPISEHNRLYWYRQTLGQGPEFLTYFQNEAQLEKSRLLSDRFSAERPKGSFSTLEIQRTEQGDSAMYLCASSTRGELRMNTEAFFGQGTRLTVV.

The chain uses TRBV6-5 and TRBJ1-1; 7 positions match TRBD1. The germline CDR1 and CDR2 sequences are MNHEY and SVGAGI. The CDR3 sequence is 14 residues long. V gave up 6 bases and J gave up 4 bases; unmatched junction bases: 8. For the CDR3, the DNA is TGTGCCAGCAGCAAACGACAGGGCGGCACTGAAGCTTTCTTT. Its translation: CASSKRQGGTEAFF.

A single count supports this clone. V usage is TRBV21-1 and J usage is TRBJ1-1; the table's D call, TRBD1, was not checked against the DNA. TRBV21-1 is designated a pseudogene. The CDR3 covers 15 residues. This CDR3 is CASSIQGVYDTEAFF. CDR3 bases: TGTGCCAGCAGCATACAGGGGGTGTATGACACTGAAGCTTTCTTT.

The rearrangement uses TRBV7-7 and TRBJ1-5; tentative D call: TRBD1 (5 bases). This CDR3 has 15 amino acids. Trimming pared 3 bases from V and 4 bases from J, leaving 13 bases between. Germline CDR1 reads SSHAT; CDR2 reads FNYEAQ (reference sequence). The CDR3 loop is CASSFGTGGNQPQHF. The CDR3 DNA sequence: TGTGCCAGCAGCTTCGGGACCGGGGGAAATCAGCCCCAGCATTTT.

This chain uses TRBV19 with TRBJ2-1, with 9 positions matching TRBD1. This CDR3 contains 15 residues. With 5 bases clipped from V and 7 bases from J, the junction kept 9 bases outside the gene matches. CDR1 and CDR2 from the germline V gene are LNHDA and SQIVND (reference sequence). This chain's CDR3 is CASSFGTGLGNEQFF. The CDR3 coding sequence is TGTGCCAGTAGTTTCGGGACAGGGTTGGGTAATGAGCAGTTCTTC.

The chain uses TRBV18 and TRBJ2-1, with 8 bases identical to TRBD1. This CDR3 is built from 15 residues. Unmatched junction bases numbered 9, after V lost 2 bases and J lost 9 bases. Germline CDR1 and CDR2: KGHSH and LQKENI. The chain's CDR3 is CASSPGTGSGSEQFF. The CDR3 DNA is TGTGCCAGCTCACCAGGGACAGGCTCCGGGAGTGAGCAGTTCTTC.

CDR3 amino acids: CASSYGDLGDTQYF. DNA of the CDR3: TGTGCCAGCAGTTACGGAGACCTCGGAGATACGCAGTATTTT. V is TRBV27 and J is TRBJ2-3, with D uncertain. Germline V gene data show CDR1 as MNHEY and CDR2 as SMNVEV (reference sequence). Trimming pared 4 bases from V and 5 bases from J, leaving 13 bases between. This CDR3 has 14 residues.